The source of this T cell receptor (beta chain) is a study of blood T cell repertoires in COVID-19. TCRdb's copy holds only in-frame clones and misses some; the assay was immunoSEQ multiplex PCR. The table records roughly 110,000 clones, around 90% of them present only once. Per germline, CDR1 MNHEY and CDR2 SVGEGT. Trimming removed 0 bases at V and 0 bases at J, with 8 bases between. The CDR3 is 15 amino acids. The origin of this receptor is a woman aged 25 to 39 with acute or convalescent COVID-19. Sequencing was performed on peripheral blood. V gene TRBV6-2 or TRBV6-3 combines with J gene TRBJ1-2; no clear D gene. The CDR3 is CASSYSAAANYGYTF. CDR3 in DNA: TGTGCCAGCAGTTACTCAGCGGCGGCTAACTATGGCTACACCTTC.